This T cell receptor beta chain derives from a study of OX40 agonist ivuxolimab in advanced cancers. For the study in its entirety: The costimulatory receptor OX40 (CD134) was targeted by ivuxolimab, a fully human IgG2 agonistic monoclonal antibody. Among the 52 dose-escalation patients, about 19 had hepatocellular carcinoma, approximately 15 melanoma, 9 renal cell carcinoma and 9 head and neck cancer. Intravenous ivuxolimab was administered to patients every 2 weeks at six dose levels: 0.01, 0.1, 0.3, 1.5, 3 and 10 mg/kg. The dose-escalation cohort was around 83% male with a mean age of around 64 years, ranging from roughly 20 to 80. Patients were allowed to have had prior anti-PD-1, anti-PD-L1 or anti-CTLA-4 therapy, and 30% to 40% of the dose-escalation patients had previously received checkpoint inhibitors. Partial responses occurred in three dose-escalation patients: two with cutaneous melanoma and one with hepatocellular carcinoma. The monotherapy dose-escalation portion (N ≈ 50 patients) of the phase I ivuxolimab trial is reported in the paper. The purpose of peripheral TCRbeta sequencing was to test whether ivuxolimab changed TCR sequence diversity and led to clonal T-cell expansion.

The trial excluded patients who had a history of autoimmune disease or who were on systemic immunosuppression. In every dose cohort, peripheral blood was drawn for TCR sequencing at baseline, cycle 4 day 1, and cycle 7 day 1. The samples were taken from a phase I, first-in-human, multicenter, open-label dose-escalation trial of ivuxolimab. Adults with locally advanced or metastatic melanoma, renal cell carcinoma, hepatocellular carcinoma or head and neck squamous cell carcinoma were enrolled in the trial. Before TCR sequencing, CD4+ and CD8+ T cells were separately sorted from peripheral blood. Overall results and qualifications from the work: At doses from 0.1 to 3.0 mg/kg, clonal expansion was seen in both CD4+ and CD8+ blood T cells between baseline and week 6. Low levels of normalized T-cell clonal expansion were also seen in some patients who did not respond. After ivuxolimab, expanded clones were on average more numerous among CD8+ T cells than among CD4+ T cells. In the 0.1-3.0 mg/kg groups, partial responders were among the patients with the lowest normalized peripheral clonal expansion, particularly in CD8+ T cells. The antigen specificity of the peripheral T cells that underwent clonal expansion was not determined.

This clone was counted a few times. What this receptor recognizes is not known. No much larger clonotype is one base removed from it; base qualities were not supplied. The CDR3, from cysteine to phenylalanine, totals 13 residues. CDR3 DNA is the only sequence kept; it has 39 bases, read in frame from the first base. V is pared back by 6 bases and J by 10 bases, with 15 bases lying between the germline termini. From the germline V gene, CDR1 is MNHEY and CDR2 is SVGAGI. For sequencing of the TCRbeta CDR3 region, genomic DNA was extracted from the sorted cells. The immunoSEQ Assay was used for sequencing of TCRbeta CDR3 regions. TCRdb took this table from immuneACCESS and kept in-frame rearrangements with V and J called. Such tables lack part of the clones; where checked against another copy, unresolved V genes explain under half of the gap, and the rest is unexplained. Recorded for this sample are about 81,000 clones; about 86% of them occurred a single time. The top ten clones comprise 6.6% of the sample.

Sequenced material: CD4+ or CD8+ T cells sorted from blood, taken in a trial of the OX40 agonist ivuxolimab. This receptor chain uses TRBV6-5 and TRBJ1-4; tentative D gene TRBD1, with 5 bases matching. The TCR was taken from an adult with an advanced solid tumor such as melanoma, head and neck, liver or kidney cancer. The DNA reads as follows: TGTGCCAGCAGCCAGGGACGGGGAGGAAAACTGTTTTTT. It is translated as CASSQGRGGKLFF.